The rows below give T cell receptor beta chains drawn from one sample of a study of shared clonotypes between healthy human individuals. Using immunoSEQ multiplex PCR, the repertoire was profiled, and TCRdb retains in-frame clones only, with some absent. The sample has 1,100,000 or so clones, about 80% seen once. The specimen was memory CD4+ T cells from PBMCs. Receptors originate from a man between 18 and 35 years old in good health. Some clones in this sample may be carry-over from other donors' samples. Each CDR3 is given with its conserved first and last residue. A D gene is named only where the DNA matches it firmly. Expanded clones get a size class; other rows say once, few or many, or leave the size out.

abundance	v_gene	j_gene	d_gene	CDR3nt	CDR3aa
.	TRBV7-3	TRBJ1-3	.	TGTGCCAGCAGCTCAACCCCGGATGGTGGGTCCTCTGGAAACACCATATATTTT	CASSSTPDGGSSGNTIYF
.	TRBV7-3	TRBJ2-3	TRBD1	TGTGCCAGCAGCCAGACAGGGCCAGATACGCAGTATTTT	CASSQTGPDTQYF
.	TRBV7-9	TRBJ2-7	TRBD2	TGTGCCAGCAGCGAGAGTCTAGCGGTGGGGTACTTC	CASSESLAVGYF
.	TRBV30	TRBJ2-1	TRBD2	TGTGCCTGGACTCGTAGCGGGACTAACAATGAGCAGTTCTTC	CAWTRSGTNNEQFF
.	TRBV4-2	TRBJ2-2	.	TGTGCCAGCAGCCAGTCCGACAGGACAAACACCGGGGAGCTGTTTTTT	CASSQSDRTNTGELFF
.	TRBV20-1	TRBJ2-3	.	TGCAGTGTTTGGCGGCCCGATACGCAGTATTTT	CSVWRPDTQYF
.	TRBV7-9	TRBJ2-4	.	TGTGCCAGCAGCTTTCAGGGACGCATTCAGTACTTC	CASSFQGRIQYF
.	TRBV2	TRBJ1-1	.	TGTGCCAGCAGTGGTCAGGGGAGGGCTGAAGCTTTCTTT	CASSGQGRAEAFF
.	TRBV27	TRBJ1-1	.	TGTGCCAGCAGTTCGAAACCCCAGGGTATGAACACTGAAGCTTTCTTT	CASSSKPQGMNTEAFF
.	TRBV29-1	TRBJ2-5	TRBD1	TGCAGCGGCGGACAGGGGCGTGGAGAGACCCAGTACTTC	CSGGQGRGETQYF
once	TRBV18	TRBJ2-1	.	TGTGCCAGCTCACCTCAACAGGAAATTTACTACAATGAGCAGTTCTTC	CASSPQQEIYYNEQFF
.	TRBV29-1	TRBJ1-2	.	TGCAGCGTAGGGGAGGAAAACTATGGCTACACCTTC	CSVGEENYGYTF
few	TRBV30	TRBJ1-3	.	TGTGCCTGGAGTGTTTCCGGGGGAAACACCATATATTTT	CAWSVSGGNTIYF
.	TRBV7-8	TRBJ2-7	TRBD1	TGTGCCAGCAGCCCGGACAGGGACGAGCAGTACTTC	CASSPDRDEQYF
.	TRBV19	TRBJ1-2	.	TGTGCCAGTTTAACTAAGCATCTAAAGGAGGTAAACTATGGCTACACCTTC	CASLTKHLKEVNYGYTF
.	TRBV5-6	TRBJ1-1	.	TGTGCCAGCAGCTTGAGAAGCGGGATGGCTTTCTTT	CASSLRSGMAFF
few	TRBV11-2	TRBJ1-2	TRBD1	TGTGCCAGCAGCCCCCGGGGGGACAGAGTCCTCTATGGCTACACCTTC	CASSPRGDRVLYGYTF